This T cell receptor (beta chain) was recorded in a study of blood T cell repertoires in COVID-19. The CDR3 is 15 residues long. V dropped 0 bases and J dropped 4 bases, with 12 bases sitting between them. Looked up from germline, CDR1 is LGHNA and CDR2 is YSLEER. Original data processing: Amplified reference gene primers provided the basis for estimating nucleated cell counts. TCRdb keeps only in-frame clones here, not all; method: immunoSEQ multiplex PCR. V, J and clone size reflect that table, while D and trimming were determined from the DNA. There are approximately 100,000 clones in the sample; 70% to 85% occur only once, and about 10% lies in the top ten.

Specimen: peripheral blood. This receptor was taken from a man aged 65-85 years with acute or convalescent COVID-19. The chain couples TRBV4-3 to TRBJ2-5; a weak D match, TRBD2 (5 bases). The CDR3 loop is CASSQDPFTRETQYF. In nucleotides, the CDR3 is TGCGCCAGCAGCCAAGACCCGTTCACTAGAGAGACCCAGTACTTC.